These 20 T cell receptor beta chains were sequenced from one sample in a study of shared clonotypes between healthy human individuals. TCRdb keeps only in-frame clones here, not all; method: immunoSEQ multiplex PCR. The table records under 2,500,000 clones, 90% to 96% of them present only once. Input material: naive CD4+ T cells sorted from blood. Subset specified: CD45RA+ positively selected. The receptors come from a man younger than 30 in good health.

The chain recombines TRBV25-1 with TRBJ1-5, with 7 positions matching TRBD1. Germline V gives CDR1 MGHDK, CDR2 SYGVNS. V was pared by 8 bases and J by 0 bases, with 4 bases of the junction left unmatched. The CDR3 contains 14 residues. This CDR3 is CASSGTDSNQPQHF. The CDR3 DNA follows: TGTGCCAGCTCCGGGACAGATAGCAATCAGCCCCAGCATTTT.

This chain uses TRBV27 with TRBJ2-4; 8 bases align to TRBD1. From germline, CDR1 is MNHEY and CDR2 SMNVEV (reference sequence). The CDR3 consists of 15 residues. The V segment lost 5 bases and the J segment 6 bases; nucleotides outside the gene matches: 9. The CDR3, as DNA: TGTGCCAGCAGTACCGGCGGACAGGGAGGAAACATTCAGTACTTC. Its translation: CASSTGGQGGNIQYF.

The chain links TRBV5-6 to TRBJ1-1, with a possible D match to TRBD1 (6 bases). Germline lookup yields CDR1 SGHDT and CDR2 YYEEEE. CDR3 length: 15 residues. Trimming pared 2 bases from V and 2 bases from J, leaving 13 bases between. CDR3 in DNA: TGTGCCAGCAGCTTAAGTTTGGACAGAAACACTGAAGCTTTCTTT. Its translation is CASSLSLDRNTEAFF. The whole variable domain, remainder taken from reference TRBV5-6 and TRBJ1-1, is DAGVTQSPTHLIKTRGQQVTLRCSPKSGHDTVSWYQQALGQGPQFIFQYYEEEERQRGNFPDRFSGHQFPNYSSELNVNALLLGDSALYLCASSLSLDRNTEAFFGQGTRLTVV.

The rearrangement uses TRBV18 and TRBJ2-1, with 13 nucleotides matching TRBD2. The CDR3 extends over 16 amino acids. With 2 bases clipped from V and 9 bases from J, the junction kept 7 bases outside the gene matches. Germline values: CDR1 KGHSH, CDR2 LQKENI. The CDR3 region has the DNA TGTGCCAGCTCACCAATGACTAGCGGGAGGATTAGTGAGCAGTTCTTC. Translated, it gives CASSPMTSGRISEQFF.

This chain connects TRBV6-1 to TRBJ1-6; 7 bases are a match to TRBD1. The CDR3 consists of 13 residues. From germline, CDR1 is MNHNS and CDR2 SASEGT. The ends lost 5 bases at V and 10 bases at J; junction bases unmatched: 5. The CDR3 loop is CASSSNRGSPLHF. The CDR3 DNA follows: TGTGCCAGCAGTTCTAACAGGGGCTCACCCCTCCACTTT.

This rearrangement joins TRBV5-6 to TRBJ1-2; unclear D gene. There are 13 residues in the CDR3. Trimming removed 4 bases at V and 0 bases at J, with 7 bases between. Germline V gives CDR1 SGHDT, CDR2 YYEEEE. The CDR3 DNA follows: TGTGCCAGCAGCGATACAACTAACTATGGCTACACCTTC. Protein sequence: CASSDTTNYGYTF.

The chain links TRBV7-9 to TRBJ1-2, with 10 bases fitting TRBD1. Germline CDR1 and CDR2: SEHNR and FQNEAQ (reference sequence). The CDR3 sequence is 16 residues long. Trimming removed 2 bases from V and 6 bases from J; junction bases left unmatched: 9. The CDR3 loop is CASSLRRTGGDHGYTF. CDR3 nucleotide sequence: TGTGCCAGCAGCTTAAGACGGACAGGGGGAGATCATGGCTACACCTTC.

The J gene is TRBJ1-5, the V gene TRBV11-2; D is unclear. The germline V gene encodes CDR1 SGHAT and CDR2 FQNNGV. Trimming pared 3 bases from V and 5 bases from J, leaving 8 bases between. This CDR3 is built from 13 residues. CDR3 DNA: TGTGCCAGCAGCTTTGGTCGCGATCAGCCCCAGCATTTT. Translating it yields CASSFGRDQPQHF.

This clone was seen once. The chain joins TRBV11-2 to TRBJ2-7; the match to TRBD2 covers 11 bases. CDR3 size: 16 residues. The V and J ends lost 1 base and 5 bases, in that order; junction bases with no gene match: 7. In germline, CDR1 is SGHAT, CDR2 FQNNGV. The CDR3 nucleotides are TGTGCCAGCAGCTTAGCATCTAGCGGGGGGTTCCACGAGCAGTACTTC. This encodes CASSLASSGGFHEQYF. Drawing the rest from reference TRBV11-2 and TRBJ2-7, the complete variable domain is EAGVAQSPRYKIIEKRQSVAFWCNPISGHATLYWYQQILGQGPKLLIQFQNNGVVDDSQLPKDRFSAERLKGVDSTLKIQPAKLEDSAVYLCASSLASSGGFHEQYFGPGTRLTVT.

For this clone: This sample includes further DNA sequences coding for the same CDR3. This chain connects TRBV9 to TRBJ1-3; no clear D. Germline V gene sequence: CDR1 SGDLS, CDR2 YYNGEE. Between the trimmed V and J ends, which lost 0 bases and 4 bases, there was a span of 11 bases. The CDR3 length is 15 residues. CDR3 residues: CASSVGTLSGNTIYF. The CDR3 bases are TGTGCCAGCAGCGTAGGGACTCTATCCGGAAACACCATATATTTT.

This clone appeared a few times. The chain couples TRBV2 to TRBJ1-1, with a tentative D call TRBD1 (6 bases). Germline V gene sequence: CDR1 SNHLY, CDR2 FYNNEI. The CDR3 has 13 amino acids. The V and J ends lost 7 bases and 5 bases respectively, with 14 bases between them. In nucleotides, the CDR3 is TGTGCCAGCAACCCGAGGGGGAATACTGAAGCTTTCTTT. Its protein is CASNPRGNTEAFF.

On this clone itself: A read error is possible here, since a much larger clone lies one base away. This CDR3 is also generated by other DNA sequences in the sample. The chain recombines TRBV11-2 with TRBJ2-7; D gene ambiguous. Germline V gene data show CDR1 as SGHAT and CDR2 as FQNNGV. Trimming removed 1 base at V and 3 bases at J, with 1 base between. The CDR3 contains 11 residues. The DNA for the CDR3 is TGTGCCAGCAGCTTAGTCTACGAGCAGTACTTC. It specifies CASSLVYEQYF.

In regard to this clone: This CDR3 is also generated by other DNA sequences in the sample. The chain couples TRBV11-2 to TRBJ2-2; D is perhaps TRBD1 or TRBD2 (5 bases each). Germline V gene data show CDR1 as SGHAT and CDR2 as FQNNGV. Trimming pared 5 bases from V and 5 bases from J, leaving 6 bases between. The CDR3 has 12 amino acids. This CDR3 is CASSGGTGELFF. CDR3 nucleotides: TGTGCCAGCAGCGGGGGTACCGGGGAGCTGTTTTTT.

For this clone: In the same sample, other DNA sequences code for this CDR3. This rearrangement joins TRBV6-5 to TRBJ1-1; D is undetermined. Trimming took 2 bases from V and 2 from J, leaving 6 bases between them. The germline V gene encodes CDR1 MNHEY and CDR2 SVGAGI. The CDR3 has 13 residues. In DNA form, the CDR3 reads TGTGCCAGCAGTTACAGAGGAAACACTGAAGCTTTCTTT. Its translation is CASSYRGNTEAFF.

This sequence joins TRBV5-1 and TRBJ2-5; TRBD1 aligns across 8 bases. The J segment lost 5 bases and the V segment lost 7 bases, leaving 7 bases of the junction unmatched. Germline-derived CDR1 and CDR2 are SGHRS and YFSETQ. The CDR3 is 13 amino acids. CDR3 residues: CASGYRGEETQYF. CDR3 coding DNA: TGCGCCAGCGGTTACAGGGGGGAGGAGACCCAGTACTTC.

V and J are TRBV5-1 and TRBJ1-6; tentatively, D is TRBD1 (6 bases). V shed 4 bases and J shed 9 bases, with 17 bases lying between them. The CDR3 length is 15 residues. The V gene's germline CDR1 is SGHRS and CDR2 YFSETQ. The CDR3 loop reads CASSETGHEGSPLHF. DNA of the CDR3: TGCGCCAGCAGCGAAACGGGACATGAGGGTTCACCCCTCCACTTT.

The chain recombines TRBV5-1 with TRBJ2-5, with a weak D call TRBD2 (6 bases). Germline V gene sequence: CDR1 SGHRS, CDR2 YFSETQ. V lost 0 bases, J lost 0 bases, and 12 bases lay in between. The CDR3 consists of 16 residues. The CDR3 loop is CASSLVGGLNQETQYF. CDR3 nucleotide sequence: TGCGCCAGCAGCTTGGTGGGGGGACTTAACCAAGAGACCCAGTACTTC.

The chain has TRBV2 and TRBJ2-6, with D perhaps TRBD1 or TRBD2 (6 bases each). CDR3 length equals 13 residues. The V gene's germline CDR1 is SNHLY and CDR2 FYNNEI. With 3 bases removed from V and 10 bases from J, the gap between germline ends came to 10 bases. CDR3 in amino acids: CASSEGGPNVLTF. CDR3 nucleotide sequence: TGTGCCAGCAGTGAGGGGGGCCCTAACGTCCTGACTTTC.

The chain links TRBV5-8 to TRBJ2-7, with 11 bases that match TRBD2. After removal of 5 bases from V and 0 bases from J, the junction contained 4 bases not matched to a gene. Germline V gene data show CDR1 as SGHTS and CDR2 as YDEGEE. This CDR3 has 15 amino acids. CDR3: CASSMTSGASYEQYF. The CDR3 coding sequence is TGTGCCAGCAGTATGACTAGCGGGGCCTCCTACGAGCAGTACTTC. Drawing the rest from reference TRBV5-8 and TRBJ2-7, the complete variable domain is EAGVTQSPTHLIKTRGQQATLRCSPISGHTSVYWYQQALGLGLQFLLWYDEGEERNRGNFPPRFSGRQFPNYSSELNVNALELEDSALYLCASSMTSGASYEQYFGPGTRLTVT.

The chain is built from TRBV19 and TRBJ1-5; unclear D gene. Germline V CDR1 and CDR2: LNHDA, SQIVND (reference sequence). The CDR3 totals 16 residues. V was pared by 2 bases and J by 7 bases, with 18 bases between. The CDR3 here is CASSIIIRGNLQPQHF. The DNA for the CDR3 is TGTGCCAGTAGTATAATCATCCGCGGCAACCTCCAGCCCCAGCATTTT.